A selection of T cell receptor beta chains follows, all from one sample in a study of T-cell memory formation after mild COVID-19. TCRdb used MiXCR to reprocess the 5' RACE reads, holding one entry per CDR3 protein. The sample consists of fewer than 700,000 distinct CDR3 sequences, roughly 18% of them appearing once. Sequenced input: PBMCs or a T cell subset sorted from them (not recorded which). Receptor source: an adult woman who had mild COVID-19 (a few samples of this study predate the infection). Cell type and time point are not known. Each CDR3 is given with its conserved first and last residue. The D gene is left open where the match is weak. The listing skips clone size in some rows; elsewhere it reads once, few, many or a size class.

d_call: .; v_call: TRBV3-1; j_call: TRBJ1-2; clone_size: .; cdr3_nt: TGTGCCAGCAGCCCTAACGGGGCTGGCTACACCTTC; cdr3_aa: CASSPNGAGYTF
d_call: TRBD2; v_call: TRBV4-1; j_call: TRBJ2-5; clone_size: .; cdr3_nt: TGCGCCAGCAGCCCGGGGACTAGCGGGGGGGCATACCAAGAGACCCAGTACTTC; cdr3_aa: CASSPGTSGGAYQETQYF
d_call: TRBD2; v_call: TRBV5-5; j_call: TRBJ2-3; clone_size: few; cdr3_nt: TGTGCCAGCAGCACCGCACCACTAGCGGGAGTATCCAGGGGGCAGTATTTT; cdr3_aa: CASSTAPLAGVSRGQYF
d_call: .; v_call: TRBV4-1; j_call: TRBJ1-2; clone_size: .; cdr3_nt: TGCGCCAGCAGCCAAGATGGAGGTCCTAACTATGGCTACACCTTC; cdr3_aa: CASSQDGGPNYGYTF
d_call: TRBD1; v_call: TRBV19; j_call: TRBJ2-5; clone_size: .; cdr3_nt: TGTGCCAGTAGTATTGGACAGGGGCTCCAAGAGACCCAGTACTTC; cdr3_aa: CASSIGQGLQETQYF
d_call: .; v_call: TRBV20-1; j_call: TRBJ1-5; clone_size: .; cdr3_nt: TGCAGTGTTAGCGAAGGACTTAGCAATCAGCCCCAGCATTTT; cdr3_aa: CSVSEGLSNQPQHF
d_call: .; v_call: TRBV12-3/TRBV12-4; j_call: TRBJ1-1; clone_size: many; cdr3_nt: TGTGCCAGCAGTCCCCATTGGGAGGTTGAAGCTTTCTTT; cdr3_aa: CASSPHWEVEAFF
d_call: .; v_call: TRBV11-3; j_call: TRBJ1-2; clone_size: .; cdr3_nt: TGTGCCAGCAGCTTAACCGGGACCCGAGTTTCGGGCTACACCTTC; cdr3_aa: CASSLTGTRVSGYTF
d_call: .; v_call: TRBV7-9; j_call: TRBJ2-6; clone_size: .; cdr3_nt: TGTGCCAGCAGCCCCCCCGAATCTGGGGCCAACGTCCTGACTTTC; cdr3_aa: CASSPPESGANVLTF
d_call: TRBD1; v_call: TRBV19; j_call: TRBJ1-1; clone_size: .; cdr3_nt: TGTGCCAGTAGACTTCGACAGGGATTGAACACTGAAGCTTTCTTT; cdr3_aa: CASRLRQGLNTEAFF
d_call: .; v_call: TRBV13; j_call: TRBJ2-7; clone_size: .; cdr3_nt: TGTGCCAGCAGCTTAGACAGGGCAAGGGTATCGGAGCAGTACTTC; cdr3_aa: CASSLDRARVSEQYF
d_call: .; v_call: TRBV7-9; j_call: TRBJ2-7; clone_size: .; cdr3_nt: TGTGCCAGCAGCGGGGACAACTCCTACGAGCAGTACTTC; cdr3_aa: CASSGDNSYEQYF
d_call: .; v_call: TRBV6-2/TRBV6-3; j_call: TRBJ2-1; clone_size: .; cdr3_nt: TGTGCCAGCAGGGGGTCGGGGGAAAGGTACAATGAGCAGTTCTTC; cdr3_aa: CASRGSGERYNEQFF